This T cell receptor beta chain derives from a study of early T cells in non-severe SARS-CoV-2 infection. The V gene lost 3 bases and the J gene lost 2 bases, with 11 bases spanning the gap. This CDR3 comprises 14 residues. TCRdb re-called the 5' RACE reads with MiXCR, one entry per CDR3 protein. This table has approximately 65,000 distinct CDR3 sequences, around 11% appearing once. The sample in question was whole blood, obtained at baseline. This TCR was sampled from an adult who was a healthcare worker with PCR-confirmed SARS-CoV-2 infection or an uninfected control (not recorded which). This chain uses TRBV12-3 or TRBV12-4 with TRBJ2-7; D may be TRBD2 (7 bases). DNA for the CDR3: TGTGCCAGCAGTTTCCGCGGGGGCACCTACGAGCAGTACTTC. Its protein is CASSFRGGTYEQYF.